The 21 T cell receptor beta chains below were found in one sample sequenced in a study of blood T cell repertoires in COVID-19. The method was immunoSEQ multiplex PCR; TCRdb's version includes in-frame clones alone and lacks a portion of them. Of around 100,000 clones listed, about 91% are singletons. Sequenced material: peripheral blood. The receptors shown here come from a human donor in a cohort sampled during active COVID-19.

The chain recombines TRBV18 with TRBJ1-1; D uncertain. The CDR3 covers 15 residues. The V end was cut by 3 bases, the J end by 1 base, with 12 bases between. Germline V gene sequence: CDR1 KGHSH, CDR2 LQKENI. Here the CDR3 DNA reads TGTGCCAGCTCACCGATTCAGGAAGAGAACACTGAAGCTTTCTTT. It encodes CASSPIQEENTEAFF. The full variable domain, with the rest looked up from reference TRBV18 and TRBJ1-1, is NAGVMQNPRHLVRRRGQEARLRCSPMKGHSHVYWYRQLPEEGLKFMVYLQKENIIDESGMPKERFSAEFPKEGPSILRIQQVVRGDSAAYFCASSPIQEENTEAFFGQGTRLTVV.

The V gene is TRBV7-2, the J gene TRBJ1-2; D gene ambiguous. Trimming removed 5 bases from V and 1 base from J, with 11 bases in between. CDR1 is SGHTA, CDR2 FQGNSA, per germline. The CDR3 runs 14 residues. DNA for the CDR3: TGTGCCAGCAGCCCAGGACTGATTAACTATGGCTACACCTTC. Its protein product is CASSPGLINYGYTF. The whole variable domain, remainder taken from reference TRBV7-2 and TRBJ1-2, is GAGVSQSPSNKVTEKGKDVELRCDPISGHTALYWYRQSLGQGLEFLIYFQGNSAPDKSGLPSDRFSAERTGGSVSTLTIQRTQQEDSAVYLCASSPGLINYGYTFGSGTRLTVV.

V is TRBV9 and J is TRBJ2-5, with D possibly TRBD1 on 5 matching bases. This CDR3 has 14 residues. The germline V and J ends were trimmed by 3 bases and 0 bases, with 9 bases remaining between them. Germline lookup yields CDR1 SGDLS and CDR2 YYNGEE. CDR3 nucleotide sequence: TGTGCCAGCAGCGGACCAGGGTACCAAGAGACCCAGTACTTC. It translates to CASSGPGYQETQYF.

In nucleotides, the CDR3 is TGTGCCTGGAGTCTTAGCAACGGATACAATCAGCCCCAGCATTTT. This codes for CAWSLSNGYNQPQHF. The gene calls are TRBV30 and TRBJ1-5; D gene unclear. V gave up 2 bases and J gave up 3 bases, with 14 bases separating them. The CDR3 loop spans 15 amino acids. CDR1 is GTSNPN, CDR2 SVGIG, per germline (reference sequence).

This chain links TRBV12-5 with TRBJ2-7, with 10 bases fitting TRBD2. CDR1 is LGHNT, CDR2 FRNRAP, per germline. With 2 bases clipped from V and 9 bases from J, the junction kept 4 bases outside the gene matches. The CDR3 totals 13 residues. DNA for the CDR3: TGTGCTAGTGGTTTGTTTCCTAGCGGGAGGCAGTACTTC. Encoded protein: CASGLFPSGRQYF.

As DNA, the CDR3 is TGTGCCAGCAGGTCCGGGACACCGTACCTCTCTGGGGCCAACGTCCTGACTTTC. Translating it yields CASRSGTPYLSGANVLTF. The V and J genes are TRBV5-4 and TRBJ2-6; D perhaps matches TRBD1 (6 bases). This CDR3 comprises 18 residues. From germline, CDR1 is SGHNT and CDR2 YYREEE (reference sequence). Trimming pared 5 bases from V and 0 bases from J, leaving 18 bases between.

The CDR3 here is CASSLMNRGDYEQYF. The CDR3, as DNA: TGTGCCAGCAGCTTGATGAACAGGGGTGACTACGAGCAGTACTTC. The chain uses TRBV5-4 and TRBJ2-7; the match to TRBD1 covers 7 bases. Germline values: CDR1 SGHNT, CDR2 YYREEE (reference sequence). With 1 base clipped from V and 3 bases from J, the junction kept 7 bases outside the gene matches. The CDR3 runs 15 residues. Full variable domain (remainder filled in from reference TRBV5-4 and TRBJ2-7): ETGVTQSPTHLIKTRGQQVTLRCSSQSGHNTVSWYQQALGQGPQFIFQYYREEENGRGNFPPRFSGLQFPNYSSELNVNALELDDSALYLCASSLMNRGDYEQYFGPGTRLTVT.

This chain uses TRBV29-1 with TRBJ2-1; possible D gene TRBD2, 7 bases. The germline V and J ends were trimmed by 1 base and 8 bases, with 18 bases remaining between them. This CDR3 is built from 15 residues. The germline V gene encodes CDR1 SQVTM and CDR2 ANQGSEA. The CDR3 here is CSVEGEGRGAYEQFF. The CDR3 DNA follows: TGCAGCGTTGAAGGGGAGGGCAGGGGTGCGTATGAGCAGTTCTTC.

The rearrangement links TRBV5-1 to TRBJ2-5; 11 nucleotides agree with TRBD1. The CDR3 has 16 residues. V shed 2 bases, J shed 0 bases, and the junction held 3 bases outside the gene matches. CDR1 is SGHRS, CDR2 YFSETQ, per germline. The CDR3 reads CASSFGQGAYQETQYF. The CDR3 DNA reads TGCGCCAGCAGCTTCGGACAGGGGGCGTACCAAGAGACCCAGTACTTC.

The gene calls are TRBV18 and TRBJ2-3, with 9 bases identical to TRBD2. The CDR3 runs to 16 residues. CDR1 and CDR2 from the germline V gene are KGHSH and LQKENI. With 0 bases clipped from V and 3 bases from J, the junction kept 4 bases outside the gene matches. The CDR3 spells CASSPPTSGGTDTQYF. The DNA for the CDR3 is TGTGCCAGCTCACCACCGACTAGCGGCGGGACAGATACGCAGTATTTT.

The V and J genes are TRBV7-9 and TRBJ2-1, with D possibly matching TRBD1 (6 bases). The CDR3 extends over 16 amino acids. Trimming left V 0 bases short and J 5 bases short, with 14 bases between. The germline gives CDR1 SEHNR, CDR2 FQNEAQ (reference sequence). CDR3 region: CASSLAEGDGNNEQFF. The CDR3 region has the DNA TGTGCCAGCAGCTTAGCAGAGGGGGACGGGAACAATGAGCAGTTCTTC. The full variable domain, rest sourced from reference TRBV7-9 and TRBJ2-1, is DTGVSQNPRHKITKRGQNVTFRCDPISEHNRLYWYRQTLGQGPEFLTYFQNEAQLEKSRLLSDRFSAERPKGSFSTLEIQRTEQGDSAMYLCASSLAEGDGNNEQFFGPGTRLTVL.

This sequence joins TRBV30 and TRBJ2-3, with 10 bases aligning to TRBD2. Trimming removed 0 bases from V and 8 bases from J; junction bases left unmatched: 8. There are 15 residues in the CDR3. CDR1 is GTSNPN, CDR2 SVGIG, per germline (reference sequence). CDR3 residues: CAWSVTSGVPGTQYF. The CDR3 DNA reads TGTGCCTGGAGTGTAACTAGCGGGGTCCCGGGTACGCAGTATTTT.

The chain's CDR3 is CASNRDSFSGELFF. As DNA, the CDR3 is TGTGCCAGCAACCGGGACAGTTTTTCCGGGGAGCTGTTTTTT. The rearrangement uses TRBV6-5 and TRBJ2-2, with 7 bases fitting TRBD1. CDR1 MNHEY and CDR2 SVGAGI come from the germline V gene. Trimming removed 7 bases from V and 6 bases from J; junction bases left unmatched: 8. This CDR3 contains 14 residues.

This clone was observed many times. The CDR3 DNA reads as TGTGCCAGCAGTTATGCACTAGCCACGTACAATGAGCAGTTCTTC. Its translation is CASSYALATYNEQFF. The chain carries TRBV6-5 and TRBJ2-1; a possible D gene is TRBD2 (6 bases). V was pared by 3 bases and J by 4 bases, with 13 bases between. The CDR3 has 15 residues. Germline CDR1 MNHEY, CDR2 SVGAGI.

The J gene is TRBJ2-2, the V gene TRBV28; 9 bases align to TRBD1. Germline-derived CDR1 and CDR2 are MDHEN and SYDVKM. The CDR3 is made up of 18 amino acids. V was pared by 3 bases and J by 1 base, with 9 bases of the junction left unmatched. DNA of the CDR3: TGTGCCAGCAGTTTCGGCCGACGACAGGGGGGGAACACCGGGGAGCTGTTTTTT. This codes for CASSFGRRQGGNTGELFF.

The V gene is TRBV6-5, the J gene TRBJ1-1, with D possibly matching TRBD1 (6 bases). The germline V and J ends were trimmed by 6 bases and 3 bases, with 11 bases remaining between them. The CDR3 is 13 residues long. Germline lookup yields CDR1 MNHEY and CDR2 SVGAGI. The CDR3 loop is CASRRTVDTEAFF. Here the CDR3 DNA reads TGTGCCAGCAGGCGGACAGTGGACACTGAAGCTTTCTTT.

This clone came up a few times. J is TRBJ2-2 and V is TRBV14; the D gene is possibly TRBD2 (5 bases). Trimming stripped 2 bases from V and 4 bases from J, with 14 bases between. The CDR3 is made up of 16 amino acids. CDR1 is SGHDN, CDR2 FVKESK, per germline. The CDR3 loop reads CASSQFEGYGTGELFF. In nucleotides, the CDR3 is TGTGCCAGCAGCCAATTCGAGGGATACGGCACCGGGGAGCTGTTTTTT.

The V and J genes are TRBV30 and TRBJ1-5; D not resolved. V shed 2 bases and J shed 1 base, with 12 bases lying between them. Germline CDR1 reads GTSNPN; CDR2 reads SVGIG (reference sequence). The CDR3 has 15 amino acids. The CDR3 coding sequence is TGTGCCTGGAGTAGGTGGGAGGGAAGCAATCAGCCCCAGCATTTT. Protein: CAWSRWEGSNQPQHF. Based on the CDR3 plus reference TRBV30 and TRBJ1-5, the full variable domain is SQTIHQWPATLVQPVGSPLSLECTVEGTSNPNLYWYRQAAGRGLQLLFYSVGIGQISSEVPQNLSASRPQDRQFILSSKKLLLSDSGFYLCAWSRWEGSNQPQHFGDGTRLSIL.

CDR3 nucleotide sequence: TGTGCCAGCAGCCGTGAGTTTCCGAGGAATGAGCAGTTCTTC. It is translated as CASSREFPRNEQFF. The gene calls are TRBV5-6 and TRBJ2-1; D is undetermined. CDR3 length equals 14 residues. V lost 4 bases, J lost 7 bases, and 15 bases lay in between. Germline loops: CDR1 SGHDT, CDR2 YYEEEE.

The chain is built from TRBV5-5 and TRBJ2-3, with a possible D match to TRBD1 (6 bases). The CDR3 contains 14 residues. The germline CDR1 and CDR2 sequences are SGHKS and YYEKEE (reference sequence). Trimming removed 1 base at V and 9 bases at J, with 15 bases between. The CDR3 region is CASSLTGQGYTQYF. CDR3 nucleotides: TGTGCCAGCAGCTTGACAGGGCAGGGCTACACGCAGTATTTT.

The gene calls are TRBV3-1 (or the pseudogene TRBV3-2) and TRBJ1-6, with D possibly being TRBD1 (6 bases). Germline lookup yields CDR1 LGHDT and CDR2 YNNKEL (reference sequence). CDR3 length: 16 amino acids. V was shortened by 5 bases and J by 4 bases, with 15 bases between the two germline ends. Here the CDR3 reads CASSRGTDSYNSPLHF. CDR3 DNA sequence: TGTGCCAGCAGCAGGGGGACGGACTCGTATAATTCACCCCTCCACTTT.